This T cell receptor (beta chain) stems from a study of T cell responses to AZD1222 COVID-19 vaccine. General observations from the study: Donors were mostly white British, more females; clonal diversity possibly underestimated.

Sequencing used immunoSEQ multiplex PCR; TCRdb keeps in-frame clones, though not all of them. The data hold about 120,000 clones, with 65% to 90% observed a single time. CDR1 is SGHRS, CDR2 YFSETQ, per germline. This CDR3 has 15 amino acids. V was clipped by 0 bases and J by 7 bases, with 11 bases between them. A note on this clone: What it binds is unknown.

The sample was peripheral blood, taken on day 0 of AZD1222 vaccination. The sequence was collected from an adult in good health. The chain couples TRBV5-1 to TRBJ1-6; perhaps TRBD1 as D (5 bases). CDR3 in amino acids: CASSLEPGRNSPLHF. The CDR3 region has the DNA TGCGCCAGCAGCTTGGAACCAGGGAGAAATTCACCCCTCCACTTT.